This is a list of T cell receptor beta chains from one sample in a study of blood T cell repertoires in COVID-19. TCRdb's copy holds only in-frame clones and misses some; the assay was immunoSEQ multiplex PCR. The sample includes roughly 87,000 clones, roughly four fifths seen only once; the top ten take approximately 2.3%. Sequencing was done on a sample of peripheral blood. Receptors were obtained from a woman in her seventies with acute or convalescent COVID-19. CDR3s include the opening cysteine and the closing phenylalanine or tryptophan. The D gene is left open where the match is weak. Where a row states a size, it is once, few, many or the class of an expanded clone; other rows omit it.

j_gene: TRBJ1-2; abundance: few; v_gene: TRBV4-1; d_gene: NA; CDR3nt: TGCGCCAGCAGCCAAGGGCAGAATAACTATGGCTACACCTTC; CDR3aa: CASSQGQNNYGYTF
j_gene: TRBJ1-5; abundance: NA; v_gene: TRBV24-1; d_gene: TRBD1; CDR3nt: TGTGCCACCAGTGATGCGGGACAGTCGAATCAGCCCCAGCATTTT; CDR3aa: CATSDAGQSNQPQHF
j_gene: TRBJ2-1; abundance: NA; v_gene: TRBV3-1/TRBV3-2; d_gene: TRBD2; CDR3nt: TGTGCCAGCAGCCAATTAGCGGGGGGGCACAATCGCAATGAGCAGTTCTTC; CDR3aa: CASSQLAGGHNRNEQFF
j_gene: TRBJ2-3; abundance: few; v_gene: TRBV7-2; d_gene: NA; CDR3nt: TGTGCCAGCAGCTTATCCGCGGGCACAGATACGCAGTATTTT; CDR3aa: CASSLSAGTDTQYF
j_gene: TRBJ1-1; abundance: NA; v_gene: TRBV5-4; d_gene: NA; CDR3nt: TGTGCCAGCAGCTGGGCGGGCGGCCCGGGGACTGAAGCTTTCTTT; CDR3aa: CASSWAGGPGTEAFF
j_gene: TRBJ2-1; abundance: NA; v_gene: TRBV9; d_gene: TRBD2; CDR3nt: TGTGCCAGCAGCGTAGCTGGGAGGAGCGGGGGGGCGGATGAGCAGTTCTTC; CDR3aa: CASSVAGRSGGADEQFF
j_gene: TRBJ1-1; abundance: once; v_gene: TRBV7-3; d_gene: NA; CDR3nt: TGTGCCAGCAGCTTAATTCGACAGCCTAACACTGAAGCTTTCTTT; CDR3aa: CASSLIRQPNTEAFF
j_gene: TRBJ1-2; abundance: NA; v_gene: TRBV11-3; d_gene: TRBD1; CDR3nt: TGTGCCAGCAGCTCAGGACAGGGAGCAGTCTATGGCTACACCTTC; CDR3aa: CASSSGQGAVYGYTF
j_gene: TRBJ1-1; abundance: NA; v_gene: TRBV29-1; d_gene: TRBD1; CDR3nt: TGCAGCGCCAGGACAGGGCAAACTGAAGCTTTCTTT; CDR3aa: CSARTGQTEAFF
j_gene: TRBJ2-3; abundance: NA; v_gene: TRBV7-9; d_gene: NA; CDR3nt: TGTGCCAGCAGCTTTACAGGCAGCACAGATACGCAGTATTTT; CDR3aa: CASSFTGSTDTQYF
j_gene: TRBJ1-2; abundance: NA; v_gene: TRBV7-2; d_gene: TRBD1; CDR3nt: TGTGCCAGCAGTCCACCGGGACAGGGCTATGGCTACACCTTC; CDR3aa: CASSPPGQGYGYTF
j_gene: TRBJ1-4; abundance: NA; v_gene: TRBV11-3; d_gene: TRBD1; CDR3nt: TGTGCCAGCAGCCTGGGACAGTTAGCAGAAAAACTGTTTTTT; CDR3aa: CASSLGQLAEKLFF
j_gene: TRBJ2-3; abundance: NA; v_gene: TRBV6-5; d_gene: TRBD1; CDR3nt: TGTGCCAGCCGGGACAGGGGGAGGAAAGATACGCAGTATTTT; CDR3aa: CASRDRGRKDTQYF
j_gene: TRBJ2-3; abundance: NA; v_gene: TRBV7-3; d_gene: TRBD2; CDR3nt: TGTGCCAGCAGCTTAAGCGGGGGAGACACAGATACGCAGTATTTT; CDR3aa: CASSLSGGDTDTQYF
j_gene: TRBJ1-2; abundance: NA; v_gene: TRBV6-5; d_gene: TRBD1; CDR3nt: TGTGCCAGCAGTTACTCGGACAGGGGCGGCTATGGCTACACCTTC; CDR3aa: CASSYSDRGGYGYTF
j_gene: TRBJ2-4; abundance: NA; v_gene: TRBV2; d_gene: NA; CDR3nt: TGTGCCAGCGCCTATATTCAGGGAAACATTCAGTACTTC; CDR3aa: CASAYIQGNIQYF
j_gene: TRBJ2-2; abundance: NA; v_gene: TRBV5-1; d_gene: NA; CDR3nt: TGCGCCAGCAGCTTGGATCCGACAGTTAACACCGGGGAGCTGTTTTTT; CDR3aa: CASSLDPTVNTGELFF
j_gene: TRBJ1-1; abundance: NA; v_gene: TRBV5-1; d_gene: NA; CDR3nt: TGCGCCAGCAGCTGGGCAACGAACACTGAAGCTTTCTTT; CDR3aa: CASSWATNTEAFF
j_gene: TRBJ1-2; abundance: once; v_gene: TRBV5-1; d_gene: TRBD1; CDR3nt: TGCGCCAGCAGCTGGGAAGGGACAGGGTTGGATGGCTACACCTTC; CDR3aa: CASSWEGTGLDGYTF
j_gene: TRBJ2-2; abundance: NA; v_gene: TRBV29-1; d_gene: NA; CDR3nt: TGCAGCGTTGTTAAGAACACCGGGGAGCTGTTTTTT; CDR3aa: CSVVKNTGELFF
j_gene: TRBJ2-5; abundance: NA; v_gene: TRBV24-1; d_gene: TRBD1; CDR3nt: TGTGCCACCAGTGAAGACGACAGGGAAGAGACCCAGTACTTC; CDR3aa: CATSEDDREETQYF
j_gene: TRBJ1-4; abundance: NA; v_gene: TRBV11-3; d_gene: TRBD1; CDR3nt: TGTGCCAGCAGCTTCTTAGGGGACAGTCAAAAACTGTTTTTT; CDR3aa: CASSFLGDSQKLFF
j_gene: TRBJ1-4; abundance: NA; v_gene: TRBV18; d_gene: TRBD1; CDR3nt: TGTGCCAGCTCACGGGCGAAGACAGGGGTTAATGAAAAACTGTTTTTT; CDR3aa: CASSRAKTGVNEKLFF
j_gene: TRBJ1-2; abundance: NA; v_gene: TRBV25-1; d_gene: NA; CDR3nt: TGTGCCAGCAGTGAATTAACAGGGGGCTACACCTTC; CDR3aa: CASSELTGGYTF
j_gene: TRBJ1-6; abundance: few; v_gene: TRBV24-1; d_gene: NA; CDR3nt: TGTGCCACCAGCCTCTTCAACCGACAGGTCTATAATTCACCCCTCCACTTT; CDR3aa: CATSLFNRQVYNSPLHF
j_gene: TRBJ1-4; abundance: once; v_gene: TRBV28; d_gene: NA; CDR3nt: TGTGCCAGCAGTTTAGCGGGGGCGATAGAAAACCTGTTTTTT; CDR3aa: CASSLAGAIENLFF
j_gene: TRBJ1-2; abundance: NA; v_gene: TRBV27; d_gene: TRBD1; CDR3nt: TGTGCCGCACAGGGGAGTGGCGGCTACACCTTC; CDR3aa: CAAQGSGGYTF
j_gene: TRBJ1-4; abundance: NA; v_gene: TRBV24-1; d_gene: NA; CDR3nt: TGTGCCACCAGGGCAGGAGGTCCCTCGGTGAGTGAAAAACTGTTTTTT; CDR3aa: CATRAGGPSVSEKLFF